What follows are 30 T cell receptor beta chains derived from one specimen sequenced in a study of CD8+CD57+ T cells in acquired aplastic anemia. Patients chosen for sequencing had CD8+CD57+ cells that had expanded, as shown by flow cytometry. The TCR beta profiling, which covered VDJ combination and CDR3 sequence, was carried out using genomic DNA as the template. TCRdb reprocessed the reads with MiXCR, giving one entry per CDR3 protein. Here the sample spans about 200,000 distinct CDR3 sequences, about 62% being singletons. Sequencing input: sorted CD4+, CD8+, or CD8+CD57+ T cells (not recorded which) from PBMCs. These receptors all come from a human donor with aplastic anemia.

The chain recombines TRBV2 with TRBJ1-1, with 9 bases lining up with TRBD1. Germline V gene sequence: CDR1 SNHLY, CDR2 FYNNEI. CDR3 size: 13 residues. V dropped 5 bases and J dropped 7; count of bases not matched to a gene: 5. This CDR3 reads CASSINRGHEAFF. DNA for the CDR3: TGTGCCAGCAGTATAAACAGGGGGCATGAAGCTTTCTTT. The entire variable domain, with the rest obtained from reference TRBV2 and TRBJ1-1, is as follows: EPEVTQTPSHQVTQMGQEVILRCVPISNHLYFYWYRQILGQKVEFLVSFYNNEISEKSEIFDDQFSVERPDGSNFTLKIRSTKLEDSAMYFCASSINRGHEAFFGQGTRLTVV.

This clonotype was seen at least ten times. J is TRBJ2-1 and V is TRBV6-1; D gene unclear. Germline-derived CDR1 and CDR2 are MNHNS and SASEGT. The CDR3 covers 15 residues. V gave up 6 bases and J gave up 9 bases, with 21 bases separating them. In DNA form, the CDR3 reads TGTGCCAGCAGCGATCCGCTACATAGCAAAGGTGAGCAGTTCTTC. Its protein is CASSDPLHSKGEQFF.

The chain recombines TRBV24-1 with TRBJ2-1; no reliable D call. The CDR3 is 12 residues long. CDR1 and CDR2 (germline): KGHDR, SFDVKD. With 4 bases removed from V and 3 bases from J, the gap between germline ends came to 3 bases. The CDR3 is CATSEVYNEQFF. CDR3 in DNA: TGTGCCACCAGTGAGGTCTACAATGAGCAGTTCTTC.

This clonotype was counted between two and nine times. The chain has TRBV2 and TRBJ1-1, with D maybe TRBD1 (6 bases). The CDR3 covers 15 residues. V was shortened by 6 bases and J by 1 base, with 15 bases between the two germline ends. CDR1 is SNHLY and CDR2 is FYNNEI in the germline V gene. The CDR3 DNA follows: TGTGCCAGCAGAGCCTTGGGACAACCGAACACTGAAGCTTTCTTT. Its translation: CASRALGQPNTEAFF. Filled out from reference TRBV2 and TRBJ1-1, the complete variable domain reads EPEVTQTPSHQVTQMGQEVILRCVPISNHLYFYWYRQILGQKVEFLVSFYNNEISEKSEIFDDQFSVERPDGSNFTLKIRSTKLEDSAMYFCASRALGQPNTEAFFGQGTRLTVV.

This clonotype appeared a few times. The chain links TRBV7-7 to TRBJ2-5; TRBD2 agrees at 7 bases. The germline V gene has CDR1 SSHAT and CDR2 FNYEAQ (reference sequence). V shed 2 bases and J 5 bases; nucleotides not matched to a gene: 5. The CDR3 contains 14 residues. CDR3 in DNA: TGTGCCAGCAGCTTATCGGGGGGTCGGGAGACCCAGTACTTC. It encodes CASSLSGGRETQYF. Full variable domain (rest looked up from reference TRBV7-7 and TRBJ2-5): GAGVSQSPRYKVTKRGQDVTLRCDPISSHATLYWYQQALGQGPEFLTYFNYEAQPDKSGLPSDRFSAERPEGSISTLTIQRTEQRDSAMYRCASSLSGGRETQYFGPGTRLLVL.

Many counts were recorded for this clonotype. V usage is TRBV7-8 and J usage is TRBJ2-3, with TRBD2 matching over 11 bases. Looked up from germline, CDR1 is SGHVS and CDR2 is FQNEAQ. There are 15 residues in the CDR3. V was pared by 5 bases and J by 5 bases, with 6 bases of the junction left unmatched. The CDR3 sequence is CASSQLAGDLDTQYF. The CDR3 coding sequence is TGTGCCAGCAGCCAACTAGCGGGGGATTTAGATACGCAGTATTTT.

V usage is TRBV6-4 and J usage is TRBJ2-1; no firm D call. This CDR3 contains 13 residues. The V and J ends lost 1 base and 0 bases respectively, with 1 base between them. CDR1 is MRHNA, CDR2 SNTAGT, per germline. CDR3 bases: TGTGCCAGCAGTGACTACTCCTACAATGAGCAGTTCTTC. Translation gives CASSDYSYNEQFF.

This clonotype has ten or more counts. V is TRBV20-1 and J is TRBJ2-7; tentatively, D is TRBD2 (6 bases). V lost 5 bases and J 2 bases, leaving 16 bases between the germline ends. CDR3 length: 14 amino acids. Germline assignment: CDR1 DFQATT and CDR2 SNEGSKA (reference sequence). CDR3 sequence (DNA): TGCAGTGCTCAAACTAGCAGGTGGGCCTACGAGCAGTACTTC. This codes for CSAQTSRWAYEQYF.

The gene calls are TRBV11-3 and TRBJ2-5; D is undetermined. The germline gives CDR1 SGHNT, CDR2 YENEEA. V lost 5 bases and J 5 bases, leaving 18 bases between the germline ends. CDR3 length: 15 amino acids. CDR3 sequence reads: CASSPQETVQETQYF. The DNA of the CDR3 is TGTGCCAGCAGCCCCCAGGAGACTGTGCAGGAGACCCAGTACTTC.

This chain uses TRBV15 with TRBJ1-6, with TRBD1 as a possible D gene (5 bases). The germline V gene encodes CDR1 LNHNV and CDR2 YYDKDF (reference sequence). The V end was cut by 10 bases, the J end by 5 bases, with 15 bases between. This CDR3 contains 14 residues. The CDR3 loop reads CASTGWGNNSPLHF. CDR3 bases: TGTGCCAGTACGGGTTGGGGGAATAATTCACCCCTCCACTTT.

The chain is built from TRBV7-8 and TRBJ2-3; the D gene is possibly TRBD1 (6 bases). Germline CDR1 reads SGHVS; CDR2 reads FQNEAQ. V was pared by 4 bases and J by 7 bases, with 12 bases between. The length of the CDR3 is 13 residues. CDR3 sequence: CASSSTGTNTQYF. The CDR3 DNA is TGTGCCAGCAGCTCCACAGGGACAAATACGCAGTATTTT. The full variable domain, completed using reference TRBV7-8 and TRBJ2-3, is GAGVSQSPRYKVAKRGQDVALRCDPISGHVSLFWYQQALGQGPEFLTYFQNEAQLDKSGLPSDRFFAERPEGSVSTLKIQRTQQEDSAVYLCASSSTGTNTQYFGPGTRLTVL.

The V gene is TRBV7-8, the J gene TRBJ2-7, with 9 bases identical to TRBD1. The CDR3 loop spans 15 amino acids. With V trimmed by 6 bases and J by 2 bases, 8 bases remained unmatched. Germline V lookup: CDR1 SGHVS, CDR2 FQNEAQ. CDR3 sequence reads: CASSEANRGPYEQYF. The CDR3 coding sequence is TGTGCCAGCAGTGAAGCAAACAGGGGGCCCTACGAGCAGTACTTC.

The chain carries TRBV7-2 and TRBJ1-3; no definite D call. Germline CDR1 and CDR2: SGHTA and FQGNSA. CDR3 size: 16 residues. The V gene lost 3 bases and the J gene lost 0 bases, with 12 bases spanning the gap. The CDR3 sequence: CASSFNGDLSGNTIYF. For the CDR3, the DNA is TGTGCCAGCAGCTTTAACGGGGATCTCTCTGGAAACACCATATATTTT. Drawing the rest from reference TRBV7-2 and TRBJ1-3, the complete variable domain is GAGVSQSPSNKVTEKGKDVELRCDPISGHTALYWYRQSLGQGLEFLIYFQGNSAPDKSGLPSDRFSAERTGGSVSTLTIQRTQQEDSAVYLCASSFNGDLSGNTIYFGEGSWLTVV.

The rearrangement joins TRBV7-6 to TRBJ1-4, with D possibly matching TRBD1 (5 bases). Germline CDR1 and CDR2: SGHVS and FNYEAQ. Trimming took off 1 base at V and 6 bases at J, with 12 bases between the two ends. The CDR3 is made up of 15 amino acids. CDR3 in amino acids: CASSLGGVRYEKLFF. CDR3 nucleotide sequence: TGTGCCAGCAGCTTAGGGGGCGTCAGGTATGAAAAACTGTTTTTT.

This chain uses TRBV19 with TRBJ1-2; TRBD1 is a possible D gene (5 bases). The CDR3 length is 14 residues. With 3 bases removed from V and 4 bases from J, the gap between germline ends came to 12 bases. Germline-derived CDR1 and CDR2 are LNHDA and SQIVND (reference sequence). The CDR3 coding sequence is TGTGCCAGTAGTATTCAGGAGGGGCCCTATGGCTACACCTTC. Translating gives CASSIQEGPYGYTF.

The chain combines TRBV7-9 with TRBJ2-6; weak D call: TRBD1 (6 bases). The CDR3 extends over 19 amino acids. V lost 5 bases and J lost 1, with 21 bases in between. Germline-derived CDR1 and CDR2 are SEHNR and FQNEAQ (reference sequence). The CDR3 DNA follows: TGTGCCAGCAGCCTTGCGGAGGACAGTCGGAATTCTGGGGCCAACGTCCTGACTTTC. Translation: CASSLAEDSRNSGANVLTF.

This chain connects TRBV7-9 to TRBJ2-7; possibly TRBD1 for D (6 bases). The germline gives CDR1 SEHNR, CDR2 FQNEAQ (reference sequence). V was clipped by 5 bases and J by 6 bases, with 23 bases between them. The CDR3 spans 16 residues. This CDR3 is CASSTDLVGQGSEQYF. The CDR3 coding sequence is TGTGCCAGCAGCACCGACTTAGTAGGGCAGGGGAGCGAGCAGTACTTC. The whole variable domain, filled in from reference TRBV7-9 and TRBJ2-7, reads DTGVSQNPRHKITKRGQNVTFRCDPISEHNRLYWYRQTLGQGPEFLTYFQNEAQLEKSRLLSDRFSAERPKGSFSTLEIQRTEQGDSAMYLCASSTDLVGQGSEQYFGPGTRLTVT.

The V call is TRBV19, the J call TRBJ1-5; D call uncertain. V was clipped by 6 bases and J by 2 bases, with 8 bases between them. Germline assignment: CDR1 LNHDA and CDR2 SQIVND (reference sequence). The CDR3 has 13 residues. CDR3 sequence (DNA): TGTGCCAGTAGGAGGGAGGGCAATCAGCCCCAGCATTTT. This translates into CASRREGNQPQHF.

This sequence joins TRBV14 and TRBJ2-3; D assignment may be TRBD1 or TRBD2 (7 bases each). This CDR3 is built from 17 residues. V was pared by 0 bases and J by 5 bases, with 18 bases between. Germline assignment: CDR1 SGHDN and CDR2 FVKESK. CDR3: CASSQDQGGYKRDTQYF. The CDR3 bases are TGTGCCAGCAGCCAAGATCAGGGGGGGTACAAGAGAGATACGCAGTATTTT.

CDR3 DNA: TGTGCCAGCAGCCCAGGGGGTAGCGGGTCGGAGACCCAGTACTTC. It encodes CASSPGGSGSETQYF. V gene TRBV5-4 combines with J gene TRBJ2-5, with D perhaps TRBD1 or TRBD2 (7 bases each). The CDR3 consists of 15 residues. Germline CDR1 reads SGHNT; CDR2 reads YYREEE (reference sequence). V dropped 4 bases and J dropped 5 bases, with 18 bases sitting between them. Full variable domain (outside the CDR3, taken from reference TRBV5-4 and TRBJ2-5): ETGVTQSPTHLIKTRGQQVTLRCSSQSGHNTVSWYQQALGQGPQFIFQYYREEENGRGNFPPRFSGLQFPNYSSELNVNALELDDSALYLCASSPGGSGSETQYFGPGTRLLVL.

This clonotype was seen only once. This chain connects TRBV9 to TRBJ2-7; D is ambiguous. This CDR3 contains 12 residues. Germline values: CDR1 SGDLS, CDR2 YYNGEE. V was cut by 4 bases and J by 3 bases, with 8 bases left in between. CDR3 nucleotides: TGTGCCAGCAGCTCCTTTAACTACGAGCAGTACTTC. Encoded protein: CASSSFNYEQYF.

CDR3: CASSLSGRNAGETQYF. CDR3 sequence (DNA): TGTGCCAGCAGCTTATCAGGGAGGAACGCGGGGGAGACCCAGTACTTC. V usage is TRBV7-2 and J usage is TRBJ2-5; tentatively, D is TRBD2 (6 bases). With 2 bases removed from V and 5 bases from J, the gap between germline ends came to 18 bases. Germline V CDR1 and CDR2: SGHTA, FQGNSA. The CDR3 loop spans 16 amino acids.

A few counts support this clonotype. Sequence at one end of the junction differs from germline and may be a read error. The chain employs TRBV4-1 and TRBJ2-2; 8 nucleotides line up with TRBD1. Germline V gene data show CDR1 as MGHRA and CDR2 as YSYEKL. The CDR3 totals 16 residues. The CDR3 DNA follows: TGCGCCAGCAGCACCGGACAGGGTGGGGAAACCGGGGAGCTGTCTTTT. Protein sequence: CASSTGQGGETGELSF.

The chain carries TRBV15 and TRBJ1-3, with D possibly being TRBD1 (5 bases). Germline-derived CDR1 and CDR2 are LNHNV and YYDKDF (reference sequence). V was shortened by 6 bases and J by 8 bases, with 20 bases between the two germline ends. The CDR3 totals 15 residues. CDR3 nucleotide sequence: TGTGCCACCAGAGGTCGGGGGGTCCCAGGAGACACCATATATTTT. Encoded protein: CATRGRGVPGDTIYF.

This chain links TRBV19 with TRBJ2-7, with 10 bases matching TRBD1. CDR1 is LNHDA and CDR2 is SQIVND in the germline V gene (reference sequence). CDR3 size: 13 residues. CDR3 protein: CAVRGDRGYEQYF. Written as DNA, the CDR3 is TGTGCGGTACGCGGGGACAGGGGTTACGAGCAGTACTTC.

About this clonotype: The junction departs from the called germline gene at one end, perhaps through a read error. V is TRBV7-9 and J is TRBJ2-7, with 9 bases matching TRBD1. The CDR3 contains 16 residues. The germline V gene has CDR1 SEHNR and CDR2 FQNEAQ (reference sequence). Here the CDR3 reads CASSTTQGAKGYGQYF. CDR3 bases: TGTGCCAGCAGCACAACACAGGGGGCGAAGGGCTACGGGCAGTACTTC.

V is TRBV7-2 and J is TRBJ2-7; tentatively, D is TRBD1 (5 bases). V lost 5 bases and J lost 0, with 20 bases in between. Per the germline V gene, CDR1 is SGHTA and CDR2 is FQGNSA. This CDR3 contains 17 residues. The CDR3 reads CASSQDEGVPLSYEQYF. CDR3 DNA: TGTGCCAGCAGCCAAGATGAAGGGGTCCCCCTCTCCTACGAGCAGTACTTC.

The chain employs TRBV9 and TRBJ1-3; D gene unclear. The germline gives CDR1 SGDLS, CDR2 YYNGEE. CDR3 length: 14 amino acids. The V end was cut by 0 bases, the J end by 2 bases, with 6 bases between. This CDR3 is CASSVAVTGNTIYF. As DNA, the CDR3 is TGTGCCAGCAGCGTAGCAGTTACTGGAAACACCATATATTTT.

This clonotype was found a few times. CDR3 residues: CSARDPRLAGPYNEQFF. CDR3 nucleotide sequence: TGCAGTGCTAGGGACCCCCGACTAGCGGGACCTTACAATGAGCAGTTCTTC. V gene TRBV20-1 combines with J gene TRBJ2-1; 11 bases fit TRBD2. The germline V gene encodes CDR1 DFQATT and CDR2 SNEGSKA (reference sequence). There are 17 residues in the CDR3. V shed 3 bases and J 4 bases; nucleotides not matched to a gene: 11.

The genes are TRBV10-2 and TRBJ1-2; 8 positions match TRBD1. Germline lookup yields CDR1 WSHSY and CDR2 SAAADI. The CDR3 has 14 amino acids. After removal of 5 bases from V and 2 bases from J, the junction contained 4 bases not matched to a gene. Written as DNA, the CDR3 is TGCGCCAGCAGTCCACAGGGGGGGAACTATGGCTACACCTTC. Translating gives CASSPQGGNYGYTF.